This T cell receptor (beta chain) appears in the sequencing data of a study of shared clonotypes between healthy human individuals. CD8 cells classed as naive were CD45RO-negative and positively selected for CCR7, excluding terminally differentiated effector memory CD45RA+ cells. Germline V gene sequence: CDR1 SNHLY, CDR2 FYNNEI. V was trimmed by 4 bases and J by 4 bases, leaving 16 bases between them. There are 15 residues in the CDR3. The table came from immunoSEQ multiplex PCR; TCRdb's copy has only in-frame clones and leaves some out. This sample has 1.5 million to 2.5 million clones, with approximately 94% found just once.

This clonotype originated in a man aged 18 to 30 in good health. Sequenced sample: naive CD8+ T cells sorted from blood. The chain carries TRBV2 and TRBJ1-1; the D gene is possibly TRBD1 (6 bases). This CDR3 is CASSAGATGGTEAFF. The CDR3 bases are TGTGCCAGCAGTGCAGGGGCCACCGGAGGCACTGAAGCTTTCTTT. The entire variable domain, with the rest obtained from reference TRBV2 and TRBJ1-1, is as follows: EPEVTQTPSHQVTQMGQEVILRCVPISNHLYFYWYRQILGQKVEFLVSFYNNEISEKSEIFDDQFSVERPDGSNFTLKIRSTKLEDSAMYFCASSAGATGGTEAFFGQGTRLTVV.